Below, 25 T cell receptor beta chains from the same sample are listed, as sequenced in a study of T cell repertoires in cytomegalovirus infection. TCRdb fed the reads into MiXCR, producing one record per CDR3 protein. The table lists hundreds of thousands of distinct CDR3 sequences, roughly 36% of them singletons. Sequencing used PBMCs. These receptors all stem from a human donor in good health (CMV status not recorded). Some clones in this sample may be carry-over from other donors' samples.

In its sample, this clonotype was seen many times. V is TRBV11-2 and J is TRBJ1-2; 7 bases map to TRBD1. Germline values: CDR1 SGHAT, CDR2 FQNNGV. V was pared by 1 base and J by 4 bases, with 3 bases of the junction left unmatched. The CDR3 length is 14 residues. Here the CDR3 reads CASSLGPGGYGYTF. CDR3 in DNA: TGTGCCAGCAGCTTAGGACCAGGGGGCTATGGCTACACCTTC.

Concerning this clonotype: A junction boundary mismatches the germline segment, possibly from a read error. The chain combines TRBV19 with TRBJ1-5; a weak D match, TRBD1 (6 bases). The CDR3 contains 17 residues. Germline lookup yields CDR1 LNHDA and CDR2 SQIVND (reference sequence). Written as DNA, the CDR3 is TGTGCCAGTATTATAGAACCTAAGGGGGGGTTCAATCAACCCCAGCATTTT. The encoded protein is CASIIEPKGGFNQPQHF.

This clonotype has a handful of counts. The V call is TRBV11-2, the J call TRBJ1-6; 7 bases are shared with TRBD1. Germline CDR1 SGHAT, CDR2 FQNNGV. CDR3 length: 15 residues. V trimming: 4 bases; J trimming: 8 bases; junction bases outside the gene matches: 8. The CDR3 region has the DNA TGTGCCAGCAGCTCCCGGGACAGAGAATATTCACCCCTCCACTTT. It yields the protein CASSSRDREYSPLHF.

V is TRBV27 and J is TRBJ2-1; 15 nucleotides align to TRBD2. Germline CDR1 MNHEY, CDR2 SMNVEV (reference sequence). The CDR3 runs to 15 residues. The V gene end was trimmed by 7 bases and the J gene end by 8 bases; junction bases not matched to a gene: 6. The CDR3 sequence is CASKWTSGGADEQFF. The CDR3 DNA is TGTGCCAGCAAATGGACTAGCGGGGGGGCCGATGAGCAGTTCTTC.

The rearrangement uses TRBV6-6 and TRBJ1-2; D perhaps matches TRBD1 (5 bases). The CDR3 sequence is 15 residues long. Germline V gene data show CDR1 as MNHNY and CDR2 as SVGAGI (reference sequence). V was trimmed by 0 bases and J by 4 bases, leaving 12 bases between them. The CDR3 here is CASSYSSGSGYGYTF. In nucleotides, the CDR3 is TGTGCCAGCAGTTACTCGTCAGGGTCGGGCTATGGCTACACCTTC.

CDR3 sequence reads: CASSQDTSTWGRYNEQFF. Here the CDR3 DNA reads TGCGCCAGCAGCCAAGATACCTCAACCTGGGGGCGCTACAATGAGCAGTTCTTC. The chain combines TRBV4-1 with TRBJ2-1, with a weak D call TRBD1 (6 bases). Deletions cut 0 bases from V and 3 bases from J, with 18 bases between. Germline V gene sequence: CDR1 MGHRA, CDR2 YSYEKL. The CDR3 sequence is 18 residues long.

This clonotype has just a few counts. The gene calls are TRBV12-3 or TRBV12-4 and TRBJ1-1, with D maybe TRBD1 (5 bases). CDR3 length: 14 residues. V dropped 2 bases and J dropped 1 base, with 8 bases sitting between them. The CDR3, as DNA: TGTGCCAGCAGTTTACGGGGCAGGAACACTGAAGCTTTCTTT. It translates to CASSLRGRNTEAFF.

This clonotype was picked up a small number of times. V usage is TRBV6-5 and J usage is TRBJ1-1; no definite D call. V lost 0 bases, J lost 1 base, and 12 bases lay in between. The CDR3 length is 16 residues. CDR1 and CDR2 from the germline V gene are MNHEY and SVGAGI. For the CDR3, the DNA is TGTGCCAGCAGTTACTCGAAAGGCCGCCAGAACACTGAAGCTTTCTTT. Its translation: CASSYSKGRQNTEAFF.

This clonotype was found a few times. The rearrangement uses TRBV20-1 and TRBJ1-1, with 11 bases identical to TRBD1. Trimming removed 5 bases from V and 4 bases from J; junction bases left unmatched: 6. Per the germline V gene, CDR1 is DFQATT and CDR2 is SNEGSKA (reference sequence). CDR3 size: 14 residues. CDR3 nucleotides: TGCAGTGCTGGACAGGGGGCGCAGAGCACTGAAGCTTTCTTT. It is translated as CSAGQGAQSTEAFF.

V and J are TRBV4-1 and TRBJ1-3; no clear D. The germline V gene has CDR1 MGHRA and CDR2 YSYEKL. Trimming removed 1 base at V and 0 bases at J, with 7 bases between. The CDR3 is made up of 15 amino acids. The CDR3 nucleotides are TGCGCCAGCAGCCAAGGGACGGACTCTGGAAACACCATATATTTT. Its translation: CASSQGTDSGNTIYF.

The V gene is TRBV20-1, the J gene TRBJ1-4; TRBD1 aligns across 8 bases. J lost 7 bases, V lost 3 bases, and 1 base had no gene match. The V gene's germline CDR1 is DFQATT and CDR2 SNEGSKA (reference sequence). The CDR3 contains 12 residues. Here the CDR3 reads CSARDRAEKLFF. In nucleotides, the CDR3 is TGCAGTGCTAGGGACAGGGCTGAAAAACTGTTTTTT.

The genes are TRBV7-2 and TRBJ2-1, with 9 bases aligning to TRBD1. The junction had 13 bases not matched to a gene; V was cut back by 5 bases and J by 5 bases. Looked up from germline, CDR1 is SGHTA and CDR2 is FQGNSA. This CDR3 comprises 17 residues. The CDR3 DNA is TGTGCCAGCAGCCTCCGATCCGGGACAGGGTACGACAATGAGCAGTTCTTC. Protein: CASSLRSGTGYDNEQFF. Complete variable domain (other parts from reference TRBV7-2 and TRBJ2-1): GAGVSQSPSNKVTEKGKDVELRCDPISGHTALYWYRQSLGQGLEFLIYFQGNSAPDKSGLPSDRFSAERTGGSVSTLTIQRTQQEDSAVYLCASSLRSGTGYDNEQFFGPGTRLTVL.

The chain links TRBV28 to TRBJ1-2, with D unclear. Germline loops: CDR1 MDHEN, CDR2 SYDVKM. This CDR3 region has 16 residues. Trimming removed 5 bases from V and 6 bases from J, with 22 bases in between. The CDR3 here is CASSLLWEGGPNGYTF. DNA of the CDR3: TGTGCCAGCAGTCTGCTTTGGGAAGGCGGACCGAATGGCTACACCTTC.

In this sample, this clonotype turned up many times. CDR3 region: CASSLAEGTEAFF. CDR3 bases: TGTGCCAGCAGCTTAGCGGAGGGCACTGAAGCTTTCTTT. V usage is TRBV7-3 and J usage is TRBJ1-1; D gene uncertain. V was trimmed by 2 bases and J by 4 bases, leaving 8 bases between them. CDR1 is SGHTA, CDR2 FQGTGA, per germline. This CDR3 has 13 residues.

This clonotype was recorded at least ten times. Its ends do not fully match the called genes, so a read error is possible. The V call is TRBV5-1, the J call TRBJ2-3; no reliable D call. This CDR3 contains 13 residues. Germline loops: CDR1 SGHRS, CDR2 YFSETQ. This chain's CDR3 is CASSPPGTDTQYF. In DNA form, the CDR3 reads TGTGCCAGCAGTCCCCCGGGCACAGATACGCAGTATTTT.

The chain recombines TRBV4-2 with TRBJ2-1; 9 nucleotides agree with TRBD1. J was trimmed by 6 bases and V by 0 bases; bases with no gene match: 6. Per germline, CDR1 LGHNA and CDR2 YNFKEQ. The CDR3 is 16 amino acids. CDR3 DNA: TGTGCCAGCAGCCAAGATCGGGACAGGGTATTCAATGAGCAGTTCTTC. Amino acids: CASSQDRDRVFNEQFF.

This clonotype was detected a few times. The V gene is TRBV7-2, the J gene TRBJ2-1; 12 bases line up with TRBD2. Germline V gene data show CDR1 as SGHTA and CDR2 as FQGNSA. Trimming cost V 1 base and J 1 base; bases outside gene matches: 5. The CDR3 contains 18 residues. In DNA form, the CDR3 reads TGTGCCAGCAGCTTAGTATCTAGCGGGGGGGGTTCCTACAATGAGCAGTTCTTC. As protein: CASSLVSSGGGSYNEQFF. The full variable domain, rest sourced from reference TRBV7-2 and TRBJ2-1, is GAGVSQSPSNKVTEKGKDVELRCDPISGHTALYWYRQSLGQGLEFLIYFQGNSAPDKSGLPSDRFSAERTGGSVSTLTIQRTQQEDSAVYLCASSLVSSGGGSYNEQFFGPGTRLTVL.

The chain uses TRBV19 and TRBJ1-1; TRBD1 might be the D (5 bases). The length of the CDR3 is 17 residues. Trimming shortened V by 4 bases and J by 7 bases, and 25 bases separated the two germline ends. CDR1 and CDR2 from the germline V gene are LNHDA and SQIVND (reference sequence). CDR3: CASSSHSGTANRDEAFF. The CDR3, as DNA: TGTGCCAGTAGTAGCCACTCTGGGACGGCGAATCGAGATGAAGCTTTCTTT.

In its sample, this clonotype was seen many times. The chain joins TRBV7-2 to TRBJ2-1, with 7 bases aligning to TRBD1. V was pared by 7 bases and J by 8 bases, with 11 bases of the junction left unmatched. The CDR3 runs 14 residues. Germline assignment: CDR1 SGHTA and CDR2 FQGNSA. The DNA for the CDR3 is TGTGCCAGCAATCCGGGACAGTCTAGGCATGAGCAGTTCTTC. This sequence encodes CASNPGQSRHEQFF.

This clonotype appeared once. V is TRBV12-3 or TRBV12-4 and J is TRBJ1-1; D perhaps matches TRBD1 (6 bases). The CDR3 covers 12 residues. V lost 3 bases and J lost 8, with 10 bases in between. The CDR3 nucleotides are TGTGCCAGCAGTTTTGGGGGGCTCGAAGCTTTCTTT. Translated: CASSFGGLEAFF.

The chain uses TRBV19 and TRBJ2-1, with 10 bases identical to TRBD2. Germline V CDR1 and CDR2: LNHDA, SQIVND (reference sequence). The CDR3 extends over 17 amino acids. Germline trimming cut 3 bases from V and 5 bases from J; bases unmatched to any gene: 10. CDR3 sequence reads: CASSMILAGRKNNEQFF. CDR3 bases: TGTGCCAGTAGTATGATACTAGCGGGACGTAAAAACAATGAGCAGTTCTTC.

Concerning this clonotype itself: A much larger clone lies a single base off, so this may be a read error. J is TRBJ2-7 and V is TRBV7-2, with TRBD1 matching over 11 bases. CDR1 and CDR2 (germline): SGHTA, FQGNSA. The CDR3 is made up of 15 amino acids. In DNA, the CDR3 is TGTGACAGCATCCGGACAGGGGGCGCGTCCTACGAGCAGTACTTC. It specifies CDSIRTGGASYEQYF.

J is TRBJ2-3 and V is TRBV24-1; D may be TRBD2 (6 bases). V was pared by 0 bases and J by 4 bases, with 10 bases between. In germline, CDR1 is KGHDR, CDR2 SFDVKD. The CDR3 is 15 residues long. Here the CDR3 DNA reads TGTGCCACCAGTGATTTGGGGACTGGACCAGATACGCAGTATTTT. Residues: CATSDLGTGPDTQYF.

This clonotype was observed a handful of times. The chain is built from TRBV19 and TRBJ2-1; D gene unclear. Germline CDR1 is LNHDA and CDR2 is SQIVND (reference sequence). The CDR3 has 12 amino acids. V lost 4 bases and J lost 6, with 7 bases in between. The CDR3 nucleotides are TGTGCCAGTAGTACGACCTTCAATGAGCAGTTCTTC. This sequence encodes CASSTTFNEQFF.

The chain joins TRBV27 to TRBJ1-5; 7 bases map to TRBD1. This CDR3 has 15 residues. V lost 2 bases to trimming and J lost 5 bases; unmatched junction nucleotides: 6. CDR1 and CDR2 from the germline V gene are MNHEY and SMNVEV (reference sequence). CDR3 sequence: CASSLVGGGDQPQHF. DNA for the CDR3: TGTGCCAGCAGTTTAGTAGGGGGCGGCGATCAGCCCCAGCATTTT.